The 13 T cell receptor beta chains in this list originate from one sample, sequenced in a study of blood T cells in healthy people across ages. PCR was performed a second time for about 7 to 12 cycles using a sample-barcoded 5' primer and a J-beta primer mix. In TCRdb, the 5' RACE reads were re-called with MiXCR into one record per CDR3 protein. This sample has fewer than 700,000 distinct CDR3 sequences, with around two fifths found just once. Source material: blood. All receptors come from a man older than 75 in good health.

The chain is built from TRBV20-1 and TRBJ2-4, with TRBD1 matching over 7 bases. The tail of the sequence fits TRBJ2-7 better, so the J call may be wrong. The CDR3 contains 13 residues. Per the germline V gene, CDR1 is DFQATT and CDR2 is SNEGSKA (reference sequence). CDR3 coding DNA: TGCAATGCAAGTACAGGGGTTGGCTACGAGCAGTACTTC. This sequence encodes CNASTGVGYEQYF.

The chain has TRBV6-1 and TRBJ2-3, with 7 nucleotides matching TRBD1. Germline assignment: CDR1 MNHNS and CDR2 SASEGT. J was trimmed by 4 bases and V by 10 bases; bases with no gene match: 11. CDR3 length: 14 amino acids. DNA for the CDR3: TGTGCCACCAGGAACAGGGGCGCACCAGATACGCAGTATTTT. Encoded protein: CATRNRGAPDTQYF.

This chain's CDR3 is CASSDEGLPGAETQYF. The DNA for the CDR3 is TGTGCCAGCAGTGATGAGGGACTCCCAGGGGCAGAGACCCAGTACTTC. The chain carries TRBV6-1 and TRBJ2-5; the D gene could be TRBD1 or TRBD2 (6 bases each). Trimming stripped 3 bases from V and 4 bases from J, with 18 bases between. Germline V CDR1 and CDR2: MNHNS, SASEGT. The CDR3 covers 16 residues.

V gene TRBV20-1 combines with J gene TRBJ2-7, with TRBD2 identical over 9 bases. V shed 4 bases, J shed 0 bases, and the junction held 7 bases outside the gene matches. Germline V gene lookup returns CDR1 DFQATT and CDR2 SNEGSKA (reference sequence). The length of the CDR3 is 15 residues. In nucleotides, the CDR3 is TGCAGTGCTACCCTGGCGGGGGGGGGCTCCTACGAGCAGTACTTC. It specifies CSATLAGGGSYEQYF.

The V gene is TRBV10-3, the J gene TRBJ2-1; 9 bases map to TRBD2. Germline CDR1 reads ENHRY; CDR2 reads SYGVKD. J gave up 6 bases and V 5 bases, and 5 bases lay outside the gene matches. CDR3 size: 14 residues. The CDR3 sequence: CAISLAGEGNEQFF. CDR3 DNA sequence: TGTGCCATCAGTTTAGCGGGAGAGGGCAATGAGCAGTTCTTC.

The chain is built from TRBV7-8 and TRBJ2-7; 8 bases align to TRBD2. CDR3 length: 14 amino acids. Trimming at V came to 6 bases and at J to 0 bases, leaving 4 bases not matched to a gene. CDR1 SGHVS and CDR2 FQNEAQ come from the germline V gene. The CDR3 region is CASSASGSSYEQYF. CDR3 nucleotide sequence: TGTGCCAGCAGTGCGAGCGGGAGCTCCTACGAGCAGTACTTC.

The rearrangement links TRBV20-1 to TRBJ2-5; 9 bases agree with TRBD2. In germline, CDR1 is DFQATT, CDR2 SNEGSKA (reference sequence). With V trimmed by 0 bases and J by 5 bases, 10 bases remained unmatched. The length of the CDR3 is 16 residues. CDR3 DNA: TGCAGTGCTAGAGATGAGGAGCGGGGGGAGGCCGAGACCCAGTACTTC. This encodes CSARDEERGEAETQYF.

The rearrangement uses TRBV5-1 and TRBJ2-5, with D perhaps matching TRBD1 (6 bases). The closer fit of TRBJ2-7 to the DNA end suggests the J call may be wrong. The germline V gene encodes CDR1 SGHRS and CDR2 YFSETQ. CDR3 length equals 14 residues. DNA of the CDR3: TGCGCCAGCAGCCAACAAACAGGGAATAACGAGCAGTACTTC. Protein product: CASSQQTGNNEQYF.

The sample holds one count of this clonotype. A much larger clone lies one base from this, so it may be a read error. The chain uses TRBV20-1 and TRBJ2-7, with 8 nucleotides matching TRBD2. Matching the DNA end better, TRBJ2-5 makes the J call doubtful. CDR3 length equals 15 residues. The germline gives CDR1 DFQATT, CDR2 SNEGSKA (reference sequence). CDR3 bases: TGCAGTGCCCAGAGGGGTAGCGGGAACCAAGGGACCCAGTACTTC. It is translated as CSAQRGSGNQGTQYF.

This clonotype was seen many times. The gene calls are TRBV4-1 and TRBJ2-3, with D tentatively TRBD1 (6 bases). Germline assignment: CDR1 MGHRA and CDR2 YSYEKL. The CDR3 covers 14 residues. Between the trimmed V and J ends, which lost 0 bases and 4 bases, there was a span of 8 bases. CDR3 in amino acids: CASSQDEGADTQYF. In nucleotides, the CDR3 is TGCGCCAGCAGCCAAGATGAGGGGGCAGATACGCAGTATTTT.

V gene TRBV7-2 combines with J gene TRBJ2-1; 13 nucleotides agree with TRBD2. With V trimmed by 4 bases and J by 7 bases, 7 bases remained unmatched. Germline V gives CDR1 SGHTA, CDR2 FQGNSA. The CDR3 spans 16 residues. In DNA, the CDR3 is TGTGCCAGCAGCTCGCGACTAGCGGGAGGTGGGAATGAGCAGTTCTTC. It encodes CASSSRLAGGGNEQFF.

The CDR3 DNA follows: TGTGCCAGCAGTCCACTGGCCGGGACAGCGAACACTGAAGCTTTCTTT. Encoded protein: CASSPLAGTANTEAFF. The V call is TRBV12-3 or TRBV12-4, the J call TRBJ1-1; 7 nucleotides line up with TRBD1. The CDR3 runs 16 residues. V shed 5 bases and J 1 base; nucleotides not matched to a gene: 10.

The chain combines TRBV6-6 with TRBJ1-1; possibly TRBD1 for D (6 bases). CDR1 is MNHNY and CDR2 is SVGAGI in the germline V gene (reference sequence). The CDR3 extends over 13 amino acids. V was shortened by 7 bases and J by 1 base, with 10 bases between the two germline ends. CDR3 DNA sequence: TGTGCCAGCAACTCACAGGGGAACACTGAAGCTTTCTTT. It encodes CASNSQGNTEAFF.